The source of this TCR beta chain is a study of T cell changes during pregnancy in multiple sclerosis. V dropped 5 bases and J dropped 7 bases, with 14 bases sitting between them. The CDR3 spans 13 residues. The germline V gene encodes CDR1 MNHNS and CDR2 SASEGT. TCRdb's copy holds only in-frame clones and misses some; the assay was immunoSEQ multiplex PCR. The repertoire holds tens of thousands of clones, with roughly 92% as singletons. This rearrangement joins TRBV6-1 to TRBJ1-2; the D is unclear. The TCR was taken from a female donor in good health, enrolled as a control in a pregnancy study. This sample comprised peripheral blood, obtained in the third trimester of pregnancy. This CDR3 reads CASSRDWGAGYTF. The DNA for the CDR3 is TGTGCCAGCAGTAGGGATTGGGGAGCTGGCTACACCTTC.